One T cell receptor beta chain is described in this entry. The sample holds a few counts of this clonotype. Its antigen remains unidentified. Base qualities are missing; no much larger clone stands one base away. The listed sequencing device is Illumina NovaSeq 6000. Synthesis of TCR cDNA relied on 5'RACE template switching, a step that introduced a universal primer site along with unique molecular identifiers. Priming for cDNA synthesis came from both the TCR alpha and TCR beta constant segments. Library amplification involved two PCR steps, and the second step added sample barcodes and sequencing adapters. Sequencing of libraries was performed on Illumina HiSeq 2500 (2x100 bp) or NovaSeq (2x150 bp). Processing in the source paper ran as follows. MIGEC was used to demultiplex reads and collapse the reads into UMI consensus sequences, and MiXCR was used for V(D)J alignment. Vaccine-responding clonotypes were defined with edgeR using replicate PBMC samples, requiring FDR below 0.01 and a log2 fold change above 5 up to day 15. Bulk clonotypes were assigned CD4 or CD8 identity according to which sequenced CD4 or CD8 repertoire held them at higher abundance. The public reads were quality trimmed at Q25 with fastp and then assembled into clones with MiXCR by TCRdb, keeping productive beta chains. Here each entry gathers all rows of one CDR3 protein and keeps the most common genes and DNA. The V and J calls and clone size are TCRdb's, not the authors'. The sample data list about 320,000 distinct CDR3 sequences, and 3.5% to 5% of these were observed just once. Less than 20% of the sample rests with the top ten.

The sample originates from a study of T cells after yellow fever vaccination (dated by TCRdb to the late 2010s). General notes on the study: The SMART-Seq v4 Ultra Low Input RNA kit was used to prepare libraries from fractions with low cell numbers. To track T-cell clones before and after primary and booster YFV17D yellow fever vaccination, bulk TCR alpha and beta repertoires were sequenced longitudinally. The cohort comprised two healthy male donors, one aged 18 to 30 and one aged 30 to 40 years. Bulk PBMC replicates and cell subsets were isolated from blood drawn at multiple timepoints before and after both primary and secondary immunization. The study at large found these results: Because only a couple of donors were included in the study, the extent to which the findings can be generalized is limited. Most clones expanded after primary vaccination were re-detected after the booster (about 95% of CD4 and around 88% of CD8), suggesting broad memory maintenance. FACS-sorted repertoires could contain abundant contaminating clonotypes from the bulk population, so computational filtering was required. The secondary T-cell response was found to be weaker but faster than the primary response, with a peak reached on day 5 rather than on day 15. A small fraction of clonotypes appeared in both the CD4 and CD8 compartments, likely as a result of convergent recombination.

As encoded in the germline V gene (reference sequence), CDR1 is MNHEY while CDR2 is SMNVEV. Reading from cysteine to phenylalanine, the CDR3 counts 14 amino acids. The only DNA kept is the CDR3, 42 bases in frame from the first base. The V end gives up 4 bases and the J end 6 bases, leaving 9 bases in the junction not matched to a gene. The meaning of the sample's treatment or condition label: live attenuated yellow fever vaccine strain. At every blood-draw timepoint, two biological replicates of bulk PBMCs were collected. PBMCs were isolated from peripheral blood using a standard Ficoll-Paque protocol. TriZol was used to extract RNA from bulk PBMCs, from CD4 and CD8 fractions, and from dextramer-positive and dextramer-negative fractions.

The sequence was obtained from a young man who received the YFV17D yellow fever vaccine. Recombination connected TRBV27 to TRBJ2-7; TRBD1 aligns with 7 central bases. The source material was PBMCs, sampled 15 days after the yellow fever booster vaccination. CDR3 protein: CASSSLTGNFEQYF. The DNA sequence reads TGTGCCAGCAGTTCGTTGACAGGGAATTTCGAGCAGTACTTC.